This TCR beta chain was observed in a study of breast tumors, draining lymph nodes, adjacent tissues. CDR1 is SGHAT and CDR2 is FQNNGV in the germline V gene. V shed 5 bases and J 7 bases; nucleotides not matched to a gene: 0. CDR3 length: 14 residues. This clonotype has a count of ten or more. One entry per CDR3 protein, called by TCRdb with MiXCR from the multiplex PCR reads. The sample comprises more than 20,000 distinct CDR3 sequences, 23% of which are singletons, and approximately 13% rests with the top ten. The source material was breast tumor tissue. The sequence derives from a female donor with breast cancer. Some clones in this sample may be carry-over from other donors' samples. The chain couples TRBV11-2 to TRBJ2-2, with 14 bases aligning to TRBD2. CDR3 DNA: TGTGCCAGCAGCGGGACTAGCGGGAGCGGGGAGCTGTTTTTT. This translates into CASSGTSGSGELFF.